This entry lists 26 T cell receptor beta chains sequenced from one sample in a study of technical replicates of blood from a few donors. Clones were sequenced by immunoSEQ multiplex PCR, and TCRdb holds only the in-frame ones, with some missing. In the table there are 45,000 to 55,000 clones, around 95% of which are singletons. Sample: T cells isolated from PBMCs. The receptors originated from a human donor in good health.

The rearrangement joins TRBV5-1 to TRBJ2-3, with 9 bases identical to TRBD1. The V gene's germline CDR1 is SGHRS and CDR2 YFSETQ. The V and J ends lost 4 bases and 1 base, in that order; junction bases with no gene match: 1. This CDR3 has 14 amino acids. This chain's CDR3 is CASSRDRGTDTQYF. The CDR3 DNA reads as TGCGCCAGCAGCCGGGACAGGGGCACAGATACGCAGTATTTT.

The rearrangement uses TRBV30 and TRBJ1-1; D ambiguous. Trimming took off 4 bases at V and 3 bases at J, with 9 bases between the two ends. Germline assignment: CDR1 GTSNPN and CDR2 SVGIG (reference sequence). CDR3 length: 12 residues. The CDR3 DNA reads as TGTGCCTGGACCCACGCGGACACTGAAGCTTTCTTT. It is translated as CAWTHADTEAFF.

The CDR3 loop is CASKPGGFYEQYF. Here the CDR3 DNA reads TGTGCCAGCAAACCCGGGGGATTCTACGAGCAGTACTTC. The chain has TRBV28 and TRBJ2-7; weak D call: TRBD2 (6 bases). Germline CDR1 MDHEN, CDR2 SYDVKM. V lost 7 bases to trimming and J lost 3 bases, with 13 bases between them. The CDR3 covers 13 residues.

The chain couples TRBV4-2 to TRBJ2-7; 12 bases align to TRBD1. This CDR3 is 15 amino acids long. With 5 bases clipped from V and 3 bases from J, the junction kept 5 bases outside the gene matches. Germline CDR1 LGHNA, CDR2 YNFKEQ. CDR3 nucleotide sequence: TGTGCCAGCAGCGTTGGGACAGGGGGCTTCTACGAGCAGTACTTC. Its translation: CASSVGTGGFYEQYF.

The rearrangement joins TRBV6-6 to TRBJ1-1; no clear D gene. This CDR3 region has 12 residues. CDR1 is MNHNY and CDR2 is SVGAGI in the germline V gene (reference sequence). Trimming pared 2 bases from V and 8 bases from J, leaving 9 bases between. The CDR3 sequence is CASSYGGAEAFF. Written as DNA, the CDR3 is TGTGCCAGCAGTTACGGTGGAGCGGAAGCTTTCTTT.

The chain links TRBV6-6 to TRBJ1-3, with TRBD1 matching 7 bases. Germline V gives CDR1 MNHNY, CDR2 SVGAGI (reference sequence). The CDR3 is made up of 14 amino acids. Germline trimming cut 7 bases from V and 0 bases from J; bases unmatched to any gene: 3. The CDR3 region is CASTTGASGNTIYF. Here the CDR3 DNA reads TGTGCCAGCACCACAGGGGCCTCTGGAAACACCATATATTTT.

This rearrangement joins TRBV11-3 to TRBJ2-5, with 13 nucleotides matching TRBD2. The CDR3 loop spans 15 amino acids. CDR1 SGHNT and CDR2 YENEEA come from the germline V gene. Germline trimming cut 4 bases from V and 4 bases from J; bases unmatched to any gene: 3. CDR3 region: CASSSGLAGPETQYF. The DNA for the CDR3 is TGTGCCAGCAGCTCGGGACTAGCGGGACCAGAGACCCAGTACTTC.

The CDR3 region is CAWSVLELSGNTIYF. The DNA for the CDR3 is TGTGCCTGGAGTGTACTTGAGCTCTCTGGAAACACCATATATTTT. The chain uses TRBV30 and TRBJ1-3; no clear D. CDR1 is GTSNPN and CDR2 is SVGIG in the germline V gene (reference sequence). The CDR3 spans 15 residues. V was shortened by 0 bases and J by 0 bases, with 9 bases between the two germline ends.

The genes are TRBV19 and TRBJ1-2; 7 bases fit TRBD1. Germline lookup yields CDR1 LNHDA and CDR2 SQIVND (reference sequence). This CDR3 contains 14 residues. V was pared by 6 bases and J by 1 base, with 5 bases of the junction left unmatched. The CDR3 sequence: CASRGGQINYGYTF. Here the CDR3 DNA reads TGTGCCAGTAGAGGGGGACAGATTAACTATGGCTACACCTTC.

CDR3 nucleotide sequence: TGCGCCAGCCCCATCGTGGGGGCCCTTTTAACCTCCTACGAGCAGTACTTC. Translating it yields CASPIVGALLTSYEQYF. The chain couples TRBV5-1 to TRBJ2-7; D is possibly TRBD1 (6 bases). The CDR3 is made up of 17 amino acids. Germline values: CDR1 SGHRS, CDR2 YFSETQ. Trimming removed 7 bases from V and 0 bases from J, with 23 bases in between.

The chain combines TRBV25-1 with TRBJ1-3; D perhaps matches TRBD1 (5 bases). Deletions cut 9 bases from V and 0 bases from J, with 15 bases between. Germline V gives CDR1 MGHDK, CDR2 SYGVNS. CDR3 length: 15 amino acids. CDR3 region: CASSPGLYSGNTIYF. DNA for the CDR3: TGTGCCAGTTCACCGGGACTCTACTCTGGAAACACCATATATTTT.

The J gene is TRBJ2-6, the V gene TRBV4-3; D is uncertain. Germline assignment: CDR1 LGHNA and CDR2 YSLEER. Trimming pared 3 bases from V and 0 bases from J, leaving 12 bases between. CDR3 length: 17 residues. CDR3: CASSQAPSLSGANVLTF. For the CDR3, the DNA is TGCGCCAGCAGCCAGGCTCCTTCTCTCTCTGGGGCCAACGTCCTGACTTTC.

The chain uses TRBV28 and TRBJ2-7, with D possibly TRBD1 on 5 matching bases. V was cut by 5 bases and J by 7 bases, with 18 bases left in between. This CDR3 comprises 14 residues. Germline CDR1 is MDHEN and CDR2 is SYDVKM. This CDR3 reads CASSQGRLTNEQYF. In DNA form, the CDR3 reads TGTGCCAGCAGTCAGGGTCGCTTAACTAATGAGCAGTACTTC.

The rearrangement links TRBV30 to TRBJ2-7, with D perhaps TRBD2 (7 bases). Trimming took 3 bases from V and 2 from J, leaving 14 bases between them. Germline V lookup: CDR1 GTSNPN, CDR2 SVGIG (reference sequence). The CDR3 covers 14 residues. Here the CDR3 DNA reads TGTGCCTGGAGGGGAGGGGGGGAAGCCTACGAGCAGTACTTC. Protein sequence: CAWRGGGEAYEQYF.

The rearrangement joins TRBV6-1 to TRBJ2-1; no clear D gene. V gave up 0 bases and J gave up 2 bases, with 11 bases separating them. Germline-derived CDR1 and CDR2 are MNHNS and SASEGT. The CDR3 runs 16 residues. The DNA of the CDR3 is TGTGCCAGCAGTGAAGCTATCTACAGCCCCTACAATGAGCAGTTCTTC. Amino acid sequence: CASSEAIYSPYNEQFF.

This clone was observed a single time. The rearrangement joins TRBV28 to TRBJ2-2; 9 bases fit TRBD2. The CDR3 is made up of 15 amino acids. Germline V CDR1 and CDR2: MDHEN, SYDVKM. With V trimmed by 6 bases and J by 0 bases, 2 bases remained unmatched. Written as DNA, the CDR3 is TGTGCCAGCAGGGGACTAGCAGCGAACACCGGGGAGCTGTTTTTT. It codes for CASRGLAANTGELFF.

The rearrangement joins TRBV4-1 to TRBJ1-5; TRBD1 agrees at 7 bases. Germline V gene sequence: CDR1 MGHRA, CDR2 YSYEKL. V gave up 4 bases and J gave up 3 bases; unmatched junction bases: 3. This CDR3 has 14 residues. CDR3 loop: CASSPDRANQPQHF. The DNA of the CDR3 is TGCGCCAGCAGCCCCGACAGGGCCAATCAGCCCCAGCATTTT.

The gene calls are TRBV9 and TRBJ2-6; no definite D call. Germline V CDR1 and CDR2: SGDLS, YYNGEE. V lost 0 bases to trimming and J lost 0 bases, with 7 bases between them. The CDR3 length is 16 residues. The CDR3 reads CASSVGSGSGANVLTF. CDR3 coding DNA: TGTGCCAGCAGCGTAGGTTCGGGCTCTGGGGCCAACGTCCTGACTTTC.

This chain joins TRBV2 and TRBJ1-1; tentative D call: TRBD1 (5 bases). Trimming left V 9 bases short and J 5 bases short, with 7 bases between. Per germline, CDR1 SNHLY and CDR2 FYNNEI. This CDR3 is built from 10 residues. CDR3 nucleotide sequence: TGTGCCAGGGAGGGGACTGAAGCTTTCTTT. Its translation: CAREGTEAFF.

The chain joins TRBV27 to TRBJ1-1, with 8 bases aligning to TRBD1. The CDR3 runs to 14 residues. The ends lost 3 bases at V and 5 bases at J; junction bases unmatched: 5. Germline V CDR1 and CDR2: MNHEY, SMNVEV (reference sequence). The CDR3 here is CASSFDRGGTEAFF. CDR3 in DNA: TGTGCCAGCAGTTTCGACAGGGGTGGAACTGAAGCTTTCTTT.

This rearrangement joins TRBV2 to TRBJ2-5; TRBD2 matches 12 bases. This CDR3 spans 16 amino acids. Germline V lookup: CDR1 SNHLY, CDR2 FYNNEI. V lost 6 bases and J lost 2; bases outside the gene matches: 7. The CDR3 sequence is CASSARLAGAQETQYF. CDR3 coding DNA: TGTGCCAGCAGCGCTCGACTAGCGGGAGCTCAAGAGACCCAGTACTTC.

The chain recombines TRBV19 with TRBJ2-7, with a tentative D call TRBD2 (6 bases). Per germline, CDR1 LNHDA and CDR2 SQIVND (reference sequence). CDR3 length: 13 amino acids. Deletions cut 7 bases from V and 6 bases from J, with 16 bases between. The CDR3 DNA follows: TGTGCCAGTAAGGGTCGGGAGCTTGGCGAGCAGTACTTC. Translation gives CASKGRELGEQYF.

The CDR3 DNA reads TGTGCCAGCAGTTACTCCCCAGCGGGAGGGAGGGATACGCAGTATTTT. As protein: CASSYSPAGGRDTQYF. V is TRBV6-6 and J is TRBJ2-3; 10 positions match TRBD2. CDR3 length: 16 amino acids. With 0 bases clipped from V and 6 bases from J, the junction kept 6 bases outside the gene matches. In germline, CDR1 is MNHNY, CDR2 SVGAGI (reference sequence).

This rearrangement joins TRBV20-1 to TRBJ2-7; D ambiguous. Trimming cost V 6 bases and J 7 bases, with 10 bases left between them. CDR1 DFQATT and CDR2 SNEGSKA come from the germline V gene (reference sequence). The CDR3 has 10 amino acids. This CDR3 reads CSAGSGEQYF. The CDR3 DNA reads TGCAGTGCCGGTTCAGGTGAGCAGTACTTC.

The chain uses TRBV27 and TRBJ2-1, with a tentative D call TRBD1 (6 bases). Per germline, CDR1 MNHEY and CDR2 SMNVEV (reference sequence). The ends were cut back, 1 base at V and 7 bases at J, with 14 bases in the middle. The CDR3 consists of 15 residues. CDR3 DNA: TGTGCCAGCAGTTTATTACAGGGCTTCCCTAATGAGCAGTTCTTC. Translated: CASSLLQGFPNEQFF.

V is TRBV6-5 and J is TRBJ1-2; tentatively, D is TRBD1 (6 bases). Germline assignment: CDR1 MNHEY and CDR2 SVGAGI. The CDR3 consists of 15 residues. Between the trimmed V and J ends, which lost 5 bases and 0 bases, there was a span of 13 bases. This CDR3 reads CASSLRDTSNYGYTF. The CDR3 bases are TGTGCCAGCAGTCTTCGGGACACCTCTAACTATGGCTACACCTTC.